Given below is one T cell receptor beta chain in context. The data stem from a study of blood T cell repertoires in COVID-19. Looking at the study overall: Italy, Spain and the United States were the sources of the convalescent and acute COVID-19 samples.

From germline, CDR1 is LGHNA and CDR2 YSLEER. V lost 0 bases to trimming and J lost 4 bases, with 7 bases between them. This CDR3 has 14 residues. Original analysis: Cell counts per sample came from amplifying reference gene primers. This table comes from immunoSEQ multiplex PCR, and its TCRdb copy is limited to in-frame clones, with some not included. V and J calls and clone size follow that table, whereas D and trimming were derived from the DNA. The sample records 74,000 or so clones, about 88% being singletons. The chain links TRBV4-3 to TRBJ2-1; no firm D call. What was sequenced was peripheral blood. This sequence was found in a man aged 50-59 years with active COVID-19. In DNA, the CDR3 is TGCGCCAGCAGCCAAGATATAACTTACAATGAGCAGTTCTTC. Its protein is CASSQDITYNEQFF.